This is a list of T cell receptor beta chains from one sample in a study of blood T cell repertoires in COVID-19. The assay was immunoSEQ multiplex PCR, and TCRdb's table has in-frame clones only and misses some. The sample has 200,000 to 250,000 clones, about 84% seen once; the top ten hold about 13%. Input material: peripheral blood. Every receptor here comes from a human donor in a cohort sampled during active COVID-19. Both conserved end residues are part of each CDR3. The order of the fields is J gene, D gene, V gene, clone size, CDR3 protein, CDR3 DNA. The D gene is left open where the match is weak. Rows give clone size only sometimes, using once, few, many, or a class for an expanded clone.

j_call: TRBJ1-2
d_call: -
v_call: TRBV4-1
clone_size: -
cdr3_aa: CASSQATGSFGYTF
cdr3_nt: TGCGCCAGCAGCCAGGCCACAGGGAGTTTTGGCTACACCTTC

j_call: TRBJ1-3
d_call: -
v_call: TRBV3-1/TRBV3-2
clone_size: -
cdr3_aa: CASSPLLDTSGNTIYF
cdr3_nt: TGTGCCAGCAGCCCACTTTTAGACACCTCTGGAAACACCATATATTTT

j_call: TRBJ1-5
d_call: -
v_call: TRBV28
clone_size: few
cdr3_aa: CASSLGGGDSNQPQHF
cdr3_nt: TGTGCCAGCAGCCTGGGGGGAGGGGATAGCAATCAGCCCCAGCATTTT

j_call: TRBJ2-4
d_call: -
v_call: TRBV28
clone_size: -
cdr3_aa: CASTDTEGAKNIQYF
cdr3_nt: TGTGCCAGCACCGACACGGAGGGTGCCAAAAACATTCAGTACTTC

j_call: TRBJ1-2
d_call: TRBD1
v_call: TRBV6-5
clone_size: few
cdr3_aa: CASSRDSHYGYTF
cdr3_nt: TGTGCCAGCAGTCGGGACAGCCACTATGGCTACACCTTC

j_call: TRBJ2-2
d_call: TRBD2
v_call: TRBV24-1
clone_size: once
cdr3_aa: CATSDTNPGLATGELFF
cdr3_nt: TGTGCCACCAGTGATACTAACCCGGGACTAGCCACCGGGGAGCTGTTTTTT

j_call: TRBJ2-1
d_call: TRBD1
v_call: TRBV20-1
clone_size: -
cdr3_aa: CSASKGQRTQGEQFF
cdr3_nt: TGCAGTGCTAGTAAGGGACAGCGGACCCAGGGTGAGCAGTTCTTC

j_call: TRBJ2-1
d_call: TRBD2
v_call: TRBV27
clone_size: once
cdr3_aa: CASSPRAKREEQFF
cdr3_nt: TGTGCCAGCAGTCCTCGGGCCAAGCGGGAGGAGCAGTTCTTC

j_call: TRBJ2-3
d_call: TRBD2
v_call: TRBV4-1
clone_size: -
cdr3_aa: CASSQTPTGGYRVKDTQYF
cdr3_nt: TGCGCCAGCAGCCAAACCCCCACGGGGGGTTACCGGGTAAAGGATACGCAGTATTTT

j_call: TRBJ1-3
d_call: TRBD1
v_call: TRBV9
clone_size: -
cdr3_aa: CASSVERGPGNTIYF
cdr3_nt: TGTGCCAGCAGCGTAGAAAGGGGGCCGGGAAACACCATATATTTT

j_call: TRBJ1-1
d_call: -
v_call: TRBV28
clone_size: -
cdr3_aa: CASRWGLTEAFF
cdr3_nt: TGTGCCAGCAGATGGGGCCTCACTGAAGCTTTCTTT

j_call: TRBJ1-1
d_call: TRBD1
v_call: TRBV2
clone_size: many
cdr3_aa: CASERDRGTEAFF
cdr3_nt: TGTGCCAGCGAAAGGGACAGGGGCACTGAAGCTTTCTTT

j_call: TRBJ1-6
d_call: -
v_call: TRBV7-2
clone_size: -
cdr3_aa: CASSLVGESPLHF
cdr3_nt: TGTGCCAGCAGCTTAGTAGGGGAATCACCCCTCCACTTT

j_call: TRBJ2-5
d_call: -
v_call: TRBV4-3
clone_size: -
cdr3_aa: CASSQGRGGKETQYF
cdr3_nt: TGCGCCAGCAGCCAAGGCCGCGGGGGCAAAGAGACCCAGTACTTC

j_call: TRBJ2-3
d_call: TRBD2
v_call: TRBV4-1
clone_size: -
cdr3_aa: CASSQDERGAADTQYF
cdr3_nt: TGCGCCAGCAGCCAAGATGAGCGGGGGGCAGCTGATACGCAGTATTTT

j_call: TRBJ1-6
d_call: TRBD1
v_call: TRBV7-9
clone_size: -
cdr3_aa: CASSLQGATNSPLHF
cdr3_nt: TGTGCCAGCAGCCTACAGGGGGCTACGAATTCACCCCTCCACTTT

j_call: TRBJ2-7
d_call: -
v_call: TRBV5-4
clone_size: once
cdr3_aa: CASSLAITYEQYF
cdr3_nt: TGTGCCAGCAGCTTGGCTATAACCTACGAGCAGTACTTC

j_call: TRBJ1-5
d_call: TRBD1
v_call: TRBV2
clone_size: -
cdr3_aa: CASIRDRGGQPQHF
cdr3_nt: TGTGCCAGCATACGGGACAGGGGGGGTCAGCCCCAGCATTTT

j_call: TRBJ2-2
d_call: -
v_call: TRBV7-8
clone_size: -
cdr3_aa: CASSFLDSGGTGELFF
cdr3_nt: TGTGCCAGCAGCTTCCTCGACTCCGGGGGTACCGGGGAGCTGTTTTTT

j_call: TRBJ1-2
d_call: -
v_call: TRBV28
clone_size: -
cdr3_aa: CASSSGYGYTF
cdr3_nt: TGTGCCAGCAGTTCAGGGTACGGCTACACCTTC

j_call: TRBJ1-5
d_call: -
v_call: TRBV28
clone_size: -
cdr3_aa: CASSSSRGGNQPQHF
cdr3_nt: TGTGCCAGCAGTTCGTCCAGGGGAGGCAATCAGCCCCAGCATTTT

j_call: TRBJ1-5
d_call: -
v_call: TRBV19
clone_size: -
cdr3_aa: CASSADSQPQHF
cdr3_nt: TGTGCCAGTAGTGCTGATAGTCAGCCCCAGCATTTT

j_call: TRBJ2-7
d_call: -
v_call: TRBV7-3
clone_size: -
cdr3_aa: CASSLDSSSYEQYF
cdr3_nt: TGTGCCAGCAGCTTAGACAGCAGCTCTTACGAGCAGTACTTC

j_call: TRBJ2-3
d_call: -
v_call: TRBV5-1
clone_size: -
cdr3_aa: CASSSFTDTQYF
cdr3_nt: TGCGCCAGCAGCTCTTTCACAGATACGCAGTATTTT

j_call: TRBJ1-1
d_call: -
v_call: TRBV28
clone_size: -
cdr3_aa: CASWVRGNTEAFF
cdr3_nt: TGTGCCTCATGGGTCAGGGGGAACACTGAAGCTTTCTTT

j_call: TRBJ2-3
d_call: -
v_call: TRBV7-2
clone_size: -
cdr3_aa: CASSRTGTDTQYF
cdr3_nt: TGTGCCAGCAGCCGGACAGGCACAGATACGCAGTATTTT

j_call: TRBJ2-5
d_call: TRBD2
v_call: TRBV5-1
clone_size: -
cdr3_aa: CASSLYVAGETQYF
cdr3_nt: TGCGCCAGCAGCTTGTATGTAGCGGGAGAGACCCAGTACTTC

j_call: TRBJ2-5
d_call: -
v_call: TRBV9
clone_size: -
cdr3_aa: CASSVVARETQYF
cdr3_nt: TGTGCCAGCAGCGTAGTCGCCAGGGAGACCCAGTACTTC

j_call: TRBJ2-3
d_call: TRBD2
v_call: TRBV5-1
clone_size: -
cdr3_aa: CASSPLRGGLDTQYF
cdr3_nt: TGCGCCAGCAGCCCTTTGCGGGGGGGCCTTGATACGCAGTATTTT

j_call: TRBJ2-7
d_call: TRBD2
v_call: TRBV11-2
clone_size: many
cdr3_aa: CASSWRDLAGDNEQYF
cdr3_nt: TGTGCCAGCAGCTGGAGGGATCTAGCGGGAGACAACGAGCAGTACTTC

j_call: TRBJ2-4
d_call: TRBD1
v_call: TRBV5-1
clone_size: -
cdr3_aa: CASSLVQGKAKNIQYF
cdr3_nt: TGCGCCAGCAGCTTGGTACAGGGGAAAGCCAAAAACATTCAGTACTTC

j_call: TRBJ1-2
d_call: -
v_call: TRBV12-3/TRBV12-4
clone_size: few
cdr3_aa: CASSLSGNYGYTF
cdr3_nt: TGTGCCAGCAGTTTATCAGGGAACTATGGCTACACCTTC

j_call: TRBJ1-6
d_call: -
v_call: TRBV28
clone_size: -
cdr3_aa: CASRSGTTNSPLHF
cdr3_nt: TGTGCCAGCCGTTCCGGGACAACTAATTCACCCCTCCACTTT

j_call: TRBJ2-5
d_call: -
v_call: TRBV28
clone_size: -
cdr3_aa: CASSFSAVASQETQYF
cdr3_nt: TGTGCCAGCAGTTTTTCTGCTGTAGCATCCCAAGAGACCCAGTACTTC

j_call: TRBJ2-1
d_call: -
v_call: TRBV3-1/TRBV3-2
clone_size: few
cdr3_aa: CASSHGTTGNEQFF
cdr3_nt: TGTGCCAGCAGCCACGGGACTACAGGGAATGAGCAGTTCTTC

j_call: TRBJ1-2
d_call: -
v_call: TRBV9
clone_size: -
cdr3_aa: CASSVDWAGSYGYTF
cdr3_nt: TGTGCCAGCAGCGTAGATTGGGCCGGATCCTATGGCTACACCTTC

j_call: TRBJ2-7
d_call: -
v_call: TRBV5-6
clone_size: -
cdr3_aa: CASSSGLHYEQYF
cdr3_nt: TGTGCCAGCAGCTCGGGACTCCACTACGAGCAGTACTTC

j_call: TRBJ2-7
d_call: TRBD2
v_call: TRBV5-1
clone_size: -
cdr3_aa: CASSYDPGLATIYF
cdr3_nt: TGCGCCAGCAGCTACGACCCGGGACTAGCGACTATTTACTTC

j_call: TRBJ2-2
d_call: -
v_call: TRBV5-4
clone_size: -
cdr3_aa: CASSLDMGGTGELFF
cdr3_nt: TGTGCCAGCAGCTTGGACATGGGAGGCACCGGGGAGCTGTTTTTT

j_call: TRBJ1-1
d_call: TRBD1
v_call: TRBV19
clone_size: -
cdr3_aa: CASPNRQGTEAFF
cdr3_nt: TGTGCCAGCCCGAACAGACAGGGAACTGAAGCTTTCTTT

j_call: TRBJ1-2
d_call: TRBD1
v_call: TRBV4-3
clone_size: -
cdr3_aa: CASSQSAQGVGGYTF
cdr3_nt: TGCGCCAGCAGCCAATCGGCACAGGGGGTGGGTGGCTACACCTTC

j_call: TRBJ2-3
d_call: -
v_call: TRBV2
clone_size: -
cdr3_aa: CASSRDYPRRQDTQYF
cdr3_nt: TGTGCCAGCAGTCGAGACTATCCCCGCCGGCAGGATACGCAGTATTTT

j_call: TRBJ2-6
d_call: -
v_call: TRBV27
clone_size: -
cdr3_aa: CASSFQGYGANVLTF
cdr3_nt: TGTGCCAGCAGTTTCCAGGGCTATGGGGCCAACGTCCTGACTTTC

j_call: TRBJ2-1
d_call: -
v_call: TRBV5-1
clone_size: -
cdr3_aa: CASSLGRDNYNEQFF
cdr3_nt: TGCGCCAGCAGCTTGGGCAGGGATAACTACAATGAGCAGTTCTTC

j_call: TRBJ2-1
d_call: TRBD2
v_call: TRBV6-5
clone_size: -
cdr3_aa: CASRETSFGEQFF
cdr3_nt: TGTGCCAGCAGGGAGACTAGCTTTGGTGAGCAGTTCTTC

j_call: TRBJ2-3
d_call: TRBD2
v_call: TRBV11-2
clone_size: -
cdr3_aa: CASSLAGGATDTQYF
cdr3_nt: TGTGCCAGCAGCTTAGCGGGGGGGGCCACAGATACGCAGTATTTT

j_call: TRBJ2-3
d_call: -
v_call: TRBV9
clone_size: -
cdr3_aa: CASSVVTGYSTDTQYF
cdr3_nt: TGTGCCAGCAGCGTAGTTACGGGGTACTCCACAGATACGCAGTATTTT

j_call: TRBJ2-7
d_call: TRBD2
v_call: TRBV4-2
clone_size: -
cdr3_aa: CASSQERLAGRYEQYF
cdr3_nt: TGTGCCAGCAGCCAAGAAAGGCTAGCGGGACGCTACGAGCAGTACTTC

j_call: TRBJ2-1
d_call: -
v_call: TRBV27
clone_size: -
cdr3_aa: CASSKGLHYNEQFF
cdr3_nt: TGTGCCAGCAGTAAGGGACTTCACTACAATGAGCAGTTCTTC

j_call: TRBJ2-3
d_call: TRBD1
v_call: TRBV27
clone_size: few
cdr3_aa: CASISPGTGTDTQYF
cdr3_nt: TGTGCCAGCATCTCCCCCGGGACAGGGACAGATACGCAGTATTTT

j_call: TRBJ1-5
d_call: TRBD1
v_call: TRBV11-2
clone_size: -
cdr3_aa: CASSQSGQGLFSQPQHF
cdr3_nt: TGTGCCAGCAGCCAGTCGGGACAGGGGCTATTTTCTCAGCCCCAGCATTTT

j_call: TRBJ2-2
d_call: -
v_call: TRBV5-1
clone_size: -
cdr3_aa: CASSLGQGKVVAGELFF
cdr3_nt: TGCGCCAGCAGCTTGGGTCAGGGAAAGGTCGTGGCCGGGGAGCTGTTTTTT

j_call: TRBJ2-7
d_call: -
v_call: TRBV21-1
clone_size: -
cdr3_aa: CASSAPEGSSYEQYF
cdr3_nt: TGTGCCAGCAGCGCGCCGGAGGGGAGCTCCTACGAGCAGTACTTC

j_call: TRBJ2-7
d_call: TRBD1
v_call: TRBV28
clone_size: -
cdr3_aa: CASSLTGPESSYEQYF
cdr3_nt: TGTGCCAGCAGTTTGACAGGGCCTGAATCATCCTACGAGCAGTACTTC

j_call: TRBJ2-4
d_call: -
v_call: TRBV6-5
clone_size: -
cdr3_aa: CASSYTGIQYF
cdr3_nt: TGTGCCAGCAGTTACACGGGCATTCAGTACTTC

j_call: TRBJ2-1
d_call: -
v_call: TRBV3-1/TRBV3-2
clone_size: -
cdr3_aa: CASSQESTWEVYNEQFF
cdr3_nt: TGTGCCAGCAGCCAAGAGTCTACGTGGGAGGTCTACAATGAGCAGTTCTTC

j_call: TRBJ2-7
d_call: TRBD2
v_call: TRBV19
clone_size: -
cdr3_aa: CASSRNPPGLAGVERYEQYF
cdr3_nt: TGTGCCAGTAGCCGGAACCCCCCGGGACTAGCGGGAGTAGAAAGGTACGAGCAGTACTTC

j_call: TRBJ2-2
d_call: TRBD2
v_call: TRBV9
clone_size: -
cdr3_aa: CASSLSGLGELFF
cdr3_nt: TGTGCCAGCAGCCTTAGCGGGCTCGGGGAGCTGTTTTTT

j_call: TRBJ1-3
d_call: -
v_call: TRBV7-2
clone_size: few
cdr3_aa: CASSLARVGLSGNTIYF
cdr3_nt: TGTGCCAGCAGCTTAGCGAGGGTTGGGCTCTCTGGAAACACCATATATTTT

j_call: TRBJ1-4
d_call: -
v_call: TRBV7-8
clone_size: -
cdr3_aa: CASSPNIVGVDREKLFF
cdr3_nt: TGTGCCAGCAGCCCAAACATCGTCGGGGTAGACAGGGAAAAACTGTTTTTT